This T cell receptor beta chain came from a study of blood T cells in healthy people across ages. General study results and limits: Compared with aged donors, long-lived donors showed fewer expanded clones, suggesting selection. It was found that TCR beta diversity correlated strongly with the percentage of naive T cells.

The CDR3 sequence is 18 residues long. The ends lost 0 bases at V and 0 bases at J; junction bases unmatched: 9. The germline V gene encodes CDR1 LGHDT and CDR2 YNNKEL (reference sequence). Notes on this clonotype: Its specificity is not known.

The use of a sample-barcoded 5' primer and a J-beta primer mix characterized a second PCR of 7 to 11 cycles. Each CDR3 protein is one row after TCRdb ran MiXCR on the 5' RACE reads. The table records roughly 1 million distinct CDR3 sequences, less than 25% of them present only once. These records were also assigned to another study, of T cells of mothers and their children.

The J gene is TRBJ2-3, the V gene TRBV3-1; 7 bases match TRBD2. Sequenced material: blood. The sequence derives from a girl aged 2-10 years in good health. CDR3 sequence reads: CASSQDPLAVSSTDTQYF. In DNA form, the CDR3 reads TGTGCCAGCAGCCAAGACCCCCTAGCGGTCTCTAGCACAGATACGCAGTATTTT.